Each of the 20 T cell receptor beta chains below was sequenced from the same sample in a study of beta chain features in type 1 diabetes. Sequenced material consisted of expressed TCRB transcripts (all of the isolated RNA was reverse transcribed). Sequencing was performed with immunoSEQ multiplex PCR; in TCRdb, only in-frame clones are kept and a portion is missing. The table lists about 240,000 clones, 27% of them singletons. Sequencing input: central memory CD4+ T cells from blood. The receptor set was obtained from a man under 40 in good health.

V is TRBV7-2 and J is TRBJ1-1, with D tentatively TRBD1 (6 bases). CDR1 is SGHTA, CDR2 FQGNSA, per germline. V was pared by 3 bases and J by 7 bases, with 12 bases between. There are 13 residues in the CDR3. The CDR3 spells CASSLQQGSEAFF. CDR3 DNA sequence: TGTGCCAGCAGCTTGCAACAGGGAAGTGAAGCTTTCTTT.

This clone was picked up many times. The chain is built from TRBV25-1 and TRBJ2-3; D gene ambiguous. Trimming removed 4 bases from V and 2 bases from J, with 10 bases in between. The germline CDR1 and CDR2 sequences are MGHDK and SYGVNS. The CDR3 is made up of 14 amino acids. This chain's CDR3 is CASSVYFNTDTQYF. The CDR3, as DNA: TGTGCCAGCAGTGTTTACTTTAACACAGATACGCAGTATTTT.

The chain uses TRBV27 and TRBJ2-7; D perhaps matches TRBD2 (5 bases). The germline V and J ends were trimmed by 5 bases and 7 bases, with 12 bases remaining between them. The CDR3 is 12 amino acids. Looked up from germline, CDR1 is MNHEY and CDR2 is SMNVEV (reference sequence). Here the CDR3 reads CASSPLRGEQYF. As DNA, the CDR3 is TGTGCCAGCAGTCCTCTCCGAGGGGAGCAGTACTTC.

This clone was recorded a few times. CDR3 sequence: CASSRRETQYF. In DNA, the CDR3 is TGTGCCAGCAGTCGGAGGGAGACCCAGTACTTC. The chain has TRBV2 and TRBJ2-5; D may be TRBD2 (5 bases). Trimming took 5 bases from V and 5 from J, leaving 6 bases between them. This CDR3 spans 11 amino acids. Germline V gene lookup returns CDR1 SNHLY and CDR2 FYNNEI.

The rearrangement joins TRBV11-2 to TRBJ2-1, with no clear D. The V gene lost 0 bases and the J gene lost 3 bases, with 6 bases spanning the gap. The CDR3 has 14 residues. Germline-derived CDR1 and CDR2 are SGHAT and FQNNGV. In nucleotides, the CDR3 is TGTGCCAGCAGCTTAGAAAGCTACTACAATGAGCAGTTCTTC. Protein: CASSLESYYNEQFF.

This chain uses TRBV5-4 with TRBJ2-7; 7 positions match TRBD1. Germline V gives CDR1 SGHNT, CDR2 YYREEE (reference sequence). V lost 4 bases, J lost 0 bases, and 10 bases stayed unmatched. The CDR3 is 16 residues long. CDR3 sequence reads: CASSLQGQAGSYEQYF. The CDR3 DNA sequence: TGTGCCAGCAGCCTTCAAGGACAGGCTGGCTCCTACGAGCAGTACTTC.

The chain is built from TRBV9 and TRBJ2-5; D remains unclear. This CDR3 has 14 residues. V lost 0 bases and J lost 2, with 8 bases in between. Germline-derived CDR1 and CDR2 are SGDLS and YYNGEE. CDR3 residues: CASSVADLQETQYF. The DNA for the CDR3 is TGTGCCAGCAGCGTAGCTGACCTACAAGAGACCCAGTACTTC.

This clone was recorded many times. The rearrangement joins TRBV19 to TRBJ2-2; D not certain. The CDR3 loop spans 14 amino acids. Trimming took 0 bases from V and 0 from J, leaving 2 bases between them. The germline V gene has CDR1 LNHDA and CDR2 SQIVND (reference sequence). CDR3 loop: CASSIEANTGELFF. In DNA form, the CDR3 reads TGTGCCAGTAGTATAGAAGCGAACACCGGGGAGCTGTTTTTT.

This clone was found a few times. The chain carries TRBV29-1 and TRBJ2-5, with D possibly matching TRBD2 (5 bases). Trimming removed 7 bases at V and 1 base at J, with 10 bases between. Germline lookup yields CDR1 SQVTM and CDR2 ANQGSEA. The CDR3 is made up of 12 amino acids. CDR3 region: CSAAGAQETQYF. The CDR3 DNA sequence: TGCAGCGCGGCGGGCGCCCAAGAGACCCAGTACTTC.

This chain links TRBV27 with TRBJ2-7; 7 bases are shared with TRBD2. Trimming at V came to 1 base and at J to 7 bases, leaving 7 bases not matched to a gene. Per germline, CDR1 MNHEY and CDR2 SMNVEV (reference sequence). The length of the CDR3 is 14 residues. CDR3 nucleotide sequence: TGTGCCAGCAGTTTATATCCGTTTAGCGGGGAGCAGTACTTC. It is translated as CASSLYPFSGEQYF.

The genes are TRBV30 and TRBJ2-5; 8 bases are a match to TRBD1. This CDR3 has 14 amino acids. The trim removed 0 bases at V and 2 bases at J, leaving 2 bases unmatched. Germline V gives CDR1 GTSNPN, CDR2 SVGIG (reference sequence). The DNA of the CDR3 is TGTGCCTGGAGTGTCGGACAGGGACAAGAGACCCAGTACTTC. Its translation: CAWSVGQGQETQYF.

This chain's CDR3 is CASNTGAGPAEAFF. The CDR3 nucleotides read TGTGCCAGTAACACGGGCGCCGGGCCTGCTGAAGCTTTCTTT. The chain combines TRBV19 with TRBJ1-1; D not certain. V was trimmed by 7 bases and J by 6 bases, leaving 18 bases between them. Germline-derived CDR1 and CDR2 are LNHDA and SQIVND (reference sequence). CDR3 length: 14 residues. The whole variable domain, remainder taken from reference TRBV19 and TRBJ1-1, is DGGITQSPKYLFRKEGQNVTLSCEQNLNHDAMYWYRQDPGQGLRLIYYSQIVNDFQKGDIAEGYSVSREKKESFPLTVTSAQKNPTAFYLCASNTGAGPAEAFFGQGTRLTVV.

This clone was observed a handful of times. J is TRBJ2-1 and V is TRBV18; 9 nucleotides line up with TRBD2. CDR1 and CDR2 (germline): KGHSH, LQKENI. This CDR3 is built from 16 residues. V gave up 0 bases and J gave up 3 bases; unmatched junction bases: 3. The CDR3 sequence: CASSPPSGGYYNEQFF. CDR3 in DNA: TGTGCCAGCTCACCACCTAGCGGGGGATACTACAATGAGCAGTTCTTC.

CDR3 nucleotides: TGTGCCAGCAGTTCAGCGGGGCCAGAGGAGCAGTACTTC. It codes for CASSSAGPEEQYF. The V call is TRBV28, the J call TRBJ2-7, with TRBD2 matching over 7 bases. This CDR3 is built from 13 residues. V lost 4 bases, J lost 7 bases, and 7 bases stayed unmatched. In germline, CDR1 is MDHEN, CDR2 SYDVKM.

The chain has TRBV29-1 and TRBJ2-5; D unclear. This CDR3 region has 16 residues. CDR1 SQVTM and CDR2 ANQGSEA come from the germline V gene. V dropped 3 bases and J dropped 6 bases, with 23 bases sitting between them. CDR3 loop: CSVDTNRQAVGKTQYF. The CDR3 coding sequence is TGCAGCGTTGATACTAACCGGCAGGCTGTGGGAAAGACCCAGTACTTC.

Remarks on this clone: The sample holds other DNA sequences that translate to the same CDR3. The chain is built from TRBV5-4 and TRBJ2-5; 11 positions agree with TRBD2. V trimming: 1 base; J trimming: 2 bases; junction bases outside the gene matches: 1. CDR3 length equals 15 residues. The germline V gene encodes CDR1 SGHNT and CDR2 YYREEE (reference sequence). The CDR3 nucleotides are TGTGCCAGCAGCTTGAGACTAGCGGGGCAAGAGACCCAGTACTTC. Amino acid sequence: CASSLRLAGQETQYF.

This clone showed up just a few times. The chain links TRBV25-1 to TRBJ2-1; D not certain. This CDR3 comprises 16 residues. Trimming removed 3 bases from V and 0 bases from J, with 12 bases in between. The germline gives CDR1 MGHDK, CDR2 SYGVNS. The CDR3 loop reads CASSDPGLSSYNEQFF. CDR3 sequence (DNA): TGTGCCAGCAGTGACCCTGGGTTGAGCTCCTACAATGAGCAGTTCTTC.

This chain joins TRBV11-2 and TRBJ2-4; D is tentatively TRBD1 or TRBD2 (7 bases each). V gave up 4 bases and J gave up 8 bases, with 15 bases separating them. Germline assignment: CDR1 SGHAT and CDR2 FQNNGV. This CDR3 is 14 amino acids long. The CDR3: CASSSPRGGDIQYF. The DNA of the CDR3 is TGTGCCAGCAGCTCCCCCAGGGGGGGTGACATTCAGTACTTC. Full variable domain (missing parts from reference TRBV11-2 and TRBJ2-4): EAGVAQSPRYKIIEKRQSVAFWCNPISGHATLYWYQQILGQGPKLLIQFQNNGVVDDSQLPKDRFSAERLKGVDSTLKIQPAKLEDSAVYLCASSSPRGGDIQYFGAGTRLSVL.

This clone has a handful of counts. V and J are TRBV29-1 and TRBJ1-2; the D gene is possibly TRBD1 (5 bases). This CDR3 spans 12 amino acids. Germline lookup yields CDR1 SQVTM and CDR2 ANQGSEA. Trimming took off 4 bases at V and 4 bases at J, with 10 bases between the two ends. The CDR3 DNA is TGCAGCGTTGGCGACAGCACCTATGGCTACACCTTC. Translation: CSVGDSTYGYTF.

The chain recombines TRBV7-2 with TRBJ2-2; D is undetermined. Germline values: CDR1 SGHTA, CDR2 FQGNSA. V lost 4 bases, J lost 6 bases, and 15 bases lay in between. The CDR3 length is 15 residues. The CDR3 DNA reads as TGTGCCAGCAGCTCTAATCGAGACCCGCCCGGGGAGCTGTTTTTT. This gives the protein CASSSNRDPPGELFF.